The 2 T cell receptor beta chains below were found in one sample sequenced in a study of blood T cell repertoires in COVID-19. The table came from immunoSEQ multiplex PCR; TCRdb's copy has only in-frame clones and leaves some out. The table includes 200,000 to 250,000 clones, 84% detected once. The sequencing input was peripheral blood. The origin of the receptors is a woman aged 45-60 years with active or convalescent COVID-19.

This sequence joins TRBV6-1 and TRBJ2-1; D unresolved. Between the trimmed V and J ends, which lost 1 base and 4 bases, there was a span of 11 bases. The V gene's germline CDR1 is MNHNS and CDR2 SASEGT. The CDR3 length is 15 residues. CDR3 sequence reads: CASSEGEEPYNEQFF. CDR3 coding DNA: TGTGCCAGCAGTGAAGGCGAGGAGCCATACAATGAGCAGTTCTTC.

J is TRBJ2-7 and V is TRBV27, with a possible D match to TRBD1 (5 bases). CDR3 length equals 15 residues. Trimming took 3 bases from V and 0 from J, leaving 12 bases between them. The germline gives CDR1 MNHEY, CDR2 SMNVEV (reference sequence). The CDR3 bases are TGTGCCAGCAGTTTGGGGCGCGGCCCCTCCTACGAGCAGTACTTC. It is translated as CASSLGRGPSYEQYF.